A single sample gave rise to the 2 T cell receptor beta chains below, sequenced in a study of immune cell composition in non-small cell lung cancer. Sequenced by immunoSEQ multiplex PCR; TCRdb stores in-frame clones only, minus some. This sample carries approximately 13,000 clones, roughly 80% of them seen once, and the ten largest clones take approximately 10%. The specimen was lung tumor tissue. All receptors derive from a human donor with non-small cell lung cancer.

The genes are TRBV29-1 and TRBJ2-3; 7 bases are a match to TRBD2. V was clipped by 4 bases and J by 5 bases; unmatched bases: 6. This CDR3 is built from 13 residues. Germline V CDR1 and CDR2: SQVTM, ANQGSEA. This CDR3 is CSVGVTSQDTQYF. The CDR3 coding sequence is TGCAGCGTTGGTGTGACTAGCCAAGATACGCAGTATTTT.

This sequence joins TRBV27 and TRBJ2-1; 7 nucleotides line up with TRBD1. J lost 6 bases, V lost 6 bases, and 11 bases had no gene match. The CDR3 sequence is 15 residues long. Germline lookup yields CDR1 MNHEY and CDR2 SMNVEV (reference sequence). CDR3 in DNA: TGTGCCAGCAGGCCCAACAGGGGTTATTTCAATGAGCAGTTCTTC. Translation gives CASRPNRGYFNEQFF.